The text below deals with one TCR beta chain. Antigen unknown. Some clones are missing from TCRdb's copy, which holds only in-frame ones; the method was immunoSEQ multiplex PCR. The sample consists of roughly 25,000 clones, more than 85% of them appearing once. This entry is derived from a study of T cells in localized non-small cell lung cancer. Points from the study as a whole: T cell clonality was highest in uninvolved adjacent lung, above tumor. Greater T cell density in blood accompanied longer overall survival. As only one tumor region underwent sequencing, heterogeneity remains possible. Of the top 100 tumor clones, median around 55 were in adjacent lung, 25 to 30 among its top 100.

In germline, CDR1 is MNHEY, CDR2 SMNVEV (reference sequence). The CDR3 has 20 residues. Germline trimming cut 3 bases from V and 3 bases from J; bases unmatched to any gene: 20. V is TRBV27 and J is TRBJ1-1; TRBD1 matches 9 bases. Sample: peripheral blood, taken before any cancer treatment. This TCR came from a female donor over 55 with stage II squamous cell lung carcinoma. The CDR3 coding sequence is TGTGCCAGCAGTTTCAGCGGAATTTACCGGGACAGGGTAAGCGACACTGAAGCTTTCTTT. It codes for CASSFSGIYRDRVSDTEAFF.